The entry that follows covers one TCR beta chain sequence. The CDR3 has 15 amino acids. In germline, CDR1 is SQVTM, CDR2 ANQGSEA. After removal of 1 base from V and 4 bases from J, the junction contained 6 bases not matched to a gene. Per the original data handling: Reference gene primer amplification yielded estimated nucleated cell counts. Only in-frame clones appear in the TCRdb table, and some are missing; sequencing was by immunoSEQ multiplex PCR. V, J and clone size were drawn from that table, and D and trimming were deduced from the DNA. The sample lists roughly 93,000 clones, about 87% seen once, with about 1% in the top ten. This specimen comes from a study of blood T cell repertoires in COVID-19. Study-wide context: The United States, Italy and Spain supplied acute and convalescent COVID-19 samples.

V gene TRBV29-1 combines with J gene TRBJ2-3; 9 bases align to TRBD1. This receptor was identified in a human donor in a cohort sampled during active COVID-19. The specimen was peripheral blood. This CDR3 reads CSVEGYRGLPDTQYF. The CDR3 region has the DNA TGCAGCGTTGAAGGCTACAGGGGGCTCCCAGATACGCAGTATTTT.